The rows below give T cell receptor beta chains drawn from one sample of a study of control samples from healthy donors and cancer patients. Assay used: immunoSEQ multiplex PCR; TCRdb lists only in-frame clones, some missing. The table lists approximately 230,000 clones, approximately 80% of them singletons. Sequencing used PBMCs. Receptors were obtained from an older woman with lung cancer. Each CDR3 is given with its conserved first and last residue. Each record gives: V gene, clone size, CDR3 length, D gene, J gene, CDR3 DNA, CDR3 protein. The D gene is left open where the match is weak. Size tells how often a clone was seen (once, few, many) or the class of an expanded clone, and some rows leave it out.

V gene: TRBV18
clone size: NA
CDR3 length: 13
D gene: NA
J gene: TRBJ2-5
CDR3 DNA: TGTGCCAGCTCACCAGGGCCCGGAGAGACCCAGTACTTC
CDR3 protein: CASSPGPGETQYF

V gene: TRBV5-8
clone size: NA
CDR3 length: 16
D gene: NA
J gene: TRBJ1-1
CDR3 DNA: TGTGCCAGCAGCTTAACTTCCTCGGGGACGAACACTGAAGCTTTCTTT
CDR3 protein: CASSLTSSGTNTEAFF

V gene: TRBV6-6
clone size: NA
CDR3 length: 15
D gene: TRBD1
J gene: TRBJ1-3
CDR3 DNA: TGTGCCAGCAGTTACAGCAGGGGGCAAGGAAACACCATATATTTT
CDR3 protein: CASSYSRGQGNTIYF

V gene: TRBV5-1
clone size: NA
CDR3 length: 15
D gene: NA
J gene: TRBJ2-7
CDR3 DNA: TGCGCCAGCAGCGGCGACAGTTTTCTCCGGAACGAGCAGTACTTC
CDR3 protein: CASSGDSFLRNEQYF

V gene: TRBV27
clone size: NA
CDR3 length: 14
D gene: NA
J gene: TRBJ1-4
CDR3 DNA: TGTGCCAGCAGTTTGAGGGGAGTGGGTGAAAAACTGTTTTTT
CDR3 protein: CASSLRGVGEKLFF

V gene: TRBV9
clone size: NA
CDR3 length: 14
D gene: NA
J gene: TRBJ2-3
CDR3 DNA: TGTGCCAGCAGCGTAGGTGGTTTCGCAGATACGCAGTATTTT
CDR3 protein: CASSVGGFADTQYF

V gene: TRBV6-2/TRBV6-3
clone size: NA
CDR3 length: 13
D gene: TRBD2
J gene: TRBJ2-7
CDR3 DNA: TGTGCCAGCAGCCAGCGGGACTCCTACGAGCAGTACTTC
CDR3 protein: CASSQRDSYEQYF

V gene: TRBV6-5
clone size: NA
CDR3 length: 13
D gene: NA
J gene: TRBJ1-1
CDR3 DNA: TGTGCCAGCAGTTCCTTACCGGGGGGATACGCTTTCTTT
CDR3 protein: CASSSLPGGYAFF

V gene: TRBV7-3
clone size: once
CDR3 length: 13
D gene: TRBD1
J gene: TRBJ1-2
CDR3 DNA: TGTGCCAGCAGCTCGGACAGGTTCTATGGCTACACCTTC
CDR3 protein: CASSSDRFYGYTF

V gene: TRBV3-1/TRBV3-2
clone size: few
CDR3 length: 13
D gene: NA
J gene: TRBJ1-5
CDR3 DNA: TGTGCCAGCAGCCGGGGAGAGGGTCAGCCCCAGCATTTT
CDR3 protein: CASSRGEGQPQHF

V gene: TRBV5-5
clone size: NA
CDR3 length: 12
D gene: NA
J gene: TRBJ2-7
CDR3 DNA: TGTGCCAGCAGCTTGAGTCCCTACGAGCAGTACTTC
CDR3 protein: CASSLSPYEQYF

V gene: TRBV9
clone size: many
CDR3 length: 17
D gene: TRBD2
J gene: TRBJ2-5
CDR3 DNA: TGTGCCAGCAGCGTAGCCGGACTAGCGGGAGGTGTCGAGACCCAGTACTTC
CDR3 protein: CASSVAGLAGGVETQYF

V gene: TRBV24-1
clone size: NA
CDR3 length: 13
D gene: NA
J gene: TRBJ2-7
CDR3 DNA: TGTGCCACCAGTGATTACGCCGGGGACGAGCAGTACTTC
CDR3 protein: CATSDYAGDEQYF

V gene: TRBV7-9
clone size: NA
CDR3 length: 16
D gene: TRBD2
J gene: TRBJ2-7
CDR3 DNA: TGTGCCAGCAGCCCAACTAGCGGGGGGCGGGTCTACGAGCAGTACTTC
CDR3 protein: CASSPTSGGRVYEQYF

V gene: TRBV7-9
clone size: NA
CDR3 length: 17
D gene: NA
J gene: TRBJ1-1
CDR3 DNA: TGTGCCAGCAGTCGTACCGGGGGGGAGGTAATGAACACTGAAGCTTTCTTT
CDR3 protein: CASSRTGGEVMNTEAFF

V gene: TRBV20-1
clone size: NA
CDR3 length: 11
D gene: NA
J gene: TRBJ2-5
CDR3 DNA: TGCAGTGCTAGTCTCGGGCAGACCCAGTACTTC
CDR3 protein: CSASLGQTQYF

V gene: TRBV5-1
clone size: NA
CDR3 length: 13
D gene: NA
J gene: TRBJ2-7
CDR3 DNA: TGCGCCAGCCATGAACCGGGGGCGGGAGAGCAGTACTTC
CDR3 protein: CASHEPGAGEQYF

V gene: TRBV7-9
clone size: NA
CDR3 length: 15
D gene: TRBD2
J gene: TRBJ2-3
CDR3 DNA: TGTGCCAGCAGCCAGGGACTAGCTAGCACAGATACGCAGTATTTT
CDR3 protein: CASSQGLASTDTQYF

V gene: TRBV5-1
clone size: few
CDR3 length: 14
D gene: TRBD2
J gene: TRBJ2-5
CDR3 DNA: TGCGCCAGCAGCTTGAGCGGGAGGCGTGAGACCCAGTACTTC
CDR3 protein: CASSLSGRRETQYF

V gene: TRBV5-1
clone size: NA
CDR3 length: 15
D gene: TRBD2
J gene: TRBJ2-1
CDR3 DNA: TGCGCCAGCAGCTCTTTAGCGGGGGCCGCGAATGAGCAGTTCTTC
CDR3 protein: CASSSLAGAANEQFF

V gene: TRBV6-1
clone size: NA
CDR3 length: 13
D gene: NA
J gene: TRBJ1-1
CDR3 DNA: TGTGCCAGCAGTGAAGGCCCAAACACTGAAGCTTTCTTT
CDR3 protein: CASSEGPNTEAFF

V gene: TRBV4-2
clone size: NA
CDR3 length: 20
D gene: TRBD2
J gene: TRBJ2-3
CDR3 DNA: TGTGCCAGCAGCCAAGACAGACTAGCGGGAGTGGGGGGTGGCACAGATACGCAGTATTTT
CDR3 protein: CASSQDRLAGVGGGTDTQYF

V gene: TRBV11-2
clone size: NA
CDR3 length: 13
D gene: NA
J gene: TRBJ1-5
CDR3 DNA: TGTGCCAGCAGCTTAACACGGAATCAGCCCCAGCATTTT
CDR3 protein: CASSLTRNQPQHF

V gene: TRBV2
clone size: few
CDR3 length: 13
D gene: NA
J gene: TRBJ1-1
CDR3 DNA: TGTGCCAGCAGTCTGGCCATGAACACTGAAGCTTTCTTT
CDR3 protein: CASSLAMNTEAFF

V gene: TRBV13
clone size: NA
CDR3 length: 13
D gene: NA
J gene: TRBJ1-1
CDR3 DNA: TGTGCCAGCAGCCGAAATGGGAACACTGAAGCTTTCTTT
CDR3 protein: CASSRNGNTEAFF

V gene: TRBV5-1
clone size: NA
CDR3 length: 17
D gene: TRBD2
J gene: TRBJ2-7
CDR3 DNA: TGCGCCAGCAGCTTGTCCACTAGCGGACCGCGCTCCTACGAGCAGTACTTC
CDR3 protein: CASSLSTSGPRSYEQYF

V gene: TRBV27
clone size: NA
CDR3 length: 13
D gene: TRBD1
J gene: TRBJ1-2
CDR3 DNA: TGTGCCAGCAGTTCCGGGACAGGGGACGGCTACACCTTC
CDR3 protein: CASSSGTGDGYTF

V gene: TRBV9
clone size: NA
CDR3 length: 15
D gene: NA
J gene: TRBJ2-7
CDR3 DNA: TGTGCCAGCAGCGTAGGGTCGGGACTTCACTACGAGCAGTACTTC
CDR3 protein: CASSVGSGLHYEQYF

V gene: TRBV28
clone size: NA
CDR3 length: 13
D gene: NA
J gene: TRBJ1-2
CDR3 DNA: TGTGCCAGCACCCTGGGGGCAGGGACCGGCTACACCTTC
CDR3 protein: CASTLGAGTGYTF

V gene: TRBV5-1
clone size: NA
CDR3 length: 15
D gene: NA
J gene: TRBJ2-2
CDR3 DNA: TGCGCCAGCAGCTTGGCCGTCGGGAACACCGGGGAGCTGTTTTTT
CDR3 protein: CASSLAVGNTGELFF

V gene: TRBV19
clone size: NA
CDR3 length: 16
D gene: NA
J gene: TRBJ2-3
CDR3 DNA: TGTGCCAGTAGTATACGGGGCAGGGGGGGCACAGATACGCAGTATTTT
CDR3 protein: CASSIRGRGGTDTQYF

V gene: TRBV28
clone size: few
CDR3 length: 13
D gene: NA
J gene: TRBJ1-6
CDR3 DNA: TGTGCCAGCAGTTTACGTAGTTCAGGTACCCTCCACTTT
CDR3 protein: CASSLRSSGTLHF

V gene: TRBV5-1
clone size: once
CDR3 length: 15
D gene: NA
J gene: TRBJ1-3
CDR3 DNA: TGCGCCAGCAGCTTGGAGGGTTTGGCTGGAAACACCATATATTTT
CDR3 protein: CASSLEGLAGNTIYF

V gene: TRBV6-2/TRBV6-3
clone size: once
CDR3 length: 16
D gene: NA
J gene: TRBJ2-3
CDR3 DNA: TGTGCCAGCAGTTATATACGGGGGAAAAGCACAGATACGCAGTATTTT
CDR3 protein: CASSYIRGKSTDTQYF

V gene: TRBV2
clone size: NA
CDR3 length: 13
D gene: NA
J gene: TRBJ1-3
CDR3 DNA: TGTGCCAGCAGGGGAGGGACTGGAAACACCATATATTTT
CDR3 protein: CASRGGTGNTIYF

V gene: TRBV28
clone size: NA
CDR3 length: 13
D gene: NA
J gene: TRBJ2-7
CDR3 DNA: TGTGCCAGCAGTTTATACGGCTCAACCGAGCAGTACTTC
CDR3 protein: CASSLYGSTEQYF

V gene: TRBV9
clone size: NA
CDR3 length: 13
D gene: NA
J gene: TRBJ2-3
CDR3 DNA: TGTGCCAGCAGCGTAGCGGGGACAGATACGCAGTATTTT
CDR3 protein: CASSVAGTDTQYF

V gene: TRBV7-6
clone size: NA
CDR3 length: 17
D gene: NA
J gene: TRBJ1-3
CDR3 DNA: TGTGCCAGCAGCTTAGAACGTAAAGGTCCCTCTGGAAACACCATATATTTT
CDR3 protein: CASSLERKGPSGNTIYF

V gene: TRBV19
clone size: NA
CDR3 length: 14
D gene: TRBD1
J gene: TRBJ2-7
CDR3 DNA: TGTGCCAGTAGCCGACAGGGTCCGCCCCACGAGCAGTACTTC
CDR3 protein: CASSRQGPPHEQYF

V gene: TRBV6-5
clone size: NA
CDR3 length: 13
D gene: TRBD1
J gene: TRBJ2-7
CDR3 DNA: TGTGCCAGCAGGGGGACAGGGAGATACGAGCAGTACTTC
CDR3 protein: CASRGTGRYEQYF